The 29 T cell receptor beta chains given below trace back to one sample, sequenced in a study of tumor-infiltrating lymphocytes in localized non-small cell lung cancer. Repertoires were generated with immunoSEQ multiplex PCR, while TCRdb's copy carries only in-frame clones and drops some. The data contain around 16,000 clones, 40% to 45% of them singletons. The specimen was lung tumor tissue. The receptor set was obtained from a human donor with non-small cell lung cancer.

This rearrangement joins TRBV4-2 to TRBJ1-4; D ambiguous. Trimming removed 0 bases at V and 14 bases at J, with 19 bases between. The CDR3 spans 15 residues. Germline values: CDR1 LGHNA, CDR2 YNFKEQ. The CDR3: CASSQDRETSGGLFF. CDR3 bases: TGTGCCAGCAGCCAAGATCGTGAGACATCGGGAGGGCTGTTTTTT.

The rearrangement joins TRBV15 to TRBJ1-3, with D hard to call. The CDR3 contains 15 residues. Germline loops: CDR1 LNHNV, CDR2 YYDKDF (reference sequence). V shed 0 bases and J shed 4 bases, with 10 bases lying between them. CDR3 in DNA: TGTGCCACCAGCAGAGATTTGGGCAGAGGAAACACCATATATTTT. Encoded protein: CATSRDLGRGNTIYF.

This clone occurred a few times. The rearrangement joins TRBV5-1 to TRBJ2-7; 14 bases map to TRBD2. The CDR3 contains 16 residues. CDR1 is SGHRS, CDR2 YFSETQ, per germline. Trimming at V came to 4 bases and at J to 5 bases, leaving 8 bases not matched to a gene. CDR3 sequence (DNA): TGCGCCAGCAGCCCAGGGACTAGCGGGGGTGGTGACGAGCAGTACTTC. Residues: CASSPGTSGGGDEQYF.

The CDR3 loop reads CASSLFGTGASGELFF. The CDR3 region has the DNA TGTGCCAGCAGCTTATTTGGGACAGGGGCGAGCGGGGAGCTGTTTTTT. The V and J genes are TRBV7-9 and TRBJ2-2; 10 bases map to TRBD1. The CDR3 totals 16 residues. In germline, CDR1 is SEHNR, CDR2 FQNEAQ (reference sequence). Unmatched junction bases numbered 7, after V lost 2 bases and J lost 7 bases.

The chain joins TRBV6-5 to TRBJ1-3; 8 nucleotides line up with TRBD1. The CDR3 is made up of 16 amino acids. Germline CDR1 is MNHEY and CDR2 is SVGAGI. V dropped 0 bases and J dropped 4; count of bases not matched to a gene: 5. CDR3 DNA: TGTGCCAGCAGTTACTCCAGGCAGGGGGCCGGAAACACCATATATTTT. This encodes CASSYSRQGAGNTIYF.

This clone was recorded a few times. The V and J genes are TRBV11-3 and TRBJ2-7, with D perhaps TRBD1 or TRBD2 (5 bases each). The CDR3 is made up of 12 amino acids. Deletions cut 4 bases from V and 3 bases from J, with 7 bases between. Germline V CDR1 and CDR2: SGHNT, YENEEA. For the CDR3, the DNA is TGTGCCAGCAGCTGGGGGAGCTACGAGCAGTACTTC. This encodes CASSWGSYEQYF.

The chain carries TRBV7-3 and TRBJ2-5; maybe TRBD1 (6 bases). The CDR3 length is 14 residues. V was cut by 5 bases and J by 1 base, with 11 bases left in between. Looked up from germline, CDR1 is SGHTA and CDR2 is FQGTGA. CDR3 residues: CASSRTGIQETQYF. The CDR3 DNA sequence: TGTGCCAGCAGCCGTACAGGGATCCAAGAGACCCAGTACTTC.

This clone was observed a few times. The rearrangement joins TRBV6-5 to TRBJ1-4; 7 bases are a match to TRBD1. J gave up 7 bases and V 4 bases, and 6 bases lay outside the gene matches. The germline gives CDR1 MNHEY, CDR2 SVGAGI. CDR3 length: 14 amino acids. The CDR3 sequence: CASSSRGRSEKLFF. CDR3 DNA: TGTGCCAGCAGTTCTAGGGGGCGCAGTGAAAAACTGTTTTTT.

This clone was observed a handful of times. The V and J genes are TRBV10-3 and TRBJ2-3; TRBD2 matches 9 bases. CDR3 size: 16 residues. J lost 6 bases, V lost 1 base, and 8 bases had no gene match. CDR1 ENHRY and CDR2 SYGVKD come from the germline V gene. The CDR3 protein is CAISEFSGGRGDTQYF. The CDR3 DNA sequence: TGTGCCATCAGTGAGTTTAGCGGGGGCCGAGGGGATACGCAGTATTTT.

The chain links TRBV7-2 to TRBJ2-5; 8 nucleotides line up with TRBD2. Germline trimming cut 5 bases from V and 4 bases from J; bases unmatched to any gene: 3. Germline loops: CDR1 SGHTA, CDR2 FQGNSA. CDR3 length: 13 residues. CDR3 sequence: CASSPGGPETQYF. In DNA form, the CDR3 reads TGTGCCAGCAGCCCGGGGGGGCCAGAGACCCAGTACTTC. Together with reference TRBV7-2 and TRBJ2-5, the CDR3 gives the full variable domain: GAGVSQSPSNKVTEKGKDVELRCDPISGHTALYWYRQSLGQGLEFLIYFQGNSAPDKSGLPSDRFSAERTGGSVSTLTIQRTQQEDSAVYLCASSPGGPETQYFGPGTRLLVL.

This clone came up a few times. This sequence joins TRBV28 and TRBJ1-6; D uncertain. Germline V lookup: CDR1 MDHEN, CDR2 SYDVKM. V was clipped by 6 bases and J by 6 bases, with 9 bases between them. This CDR3 is 13 amino acids long. The CDR3 protein is CASSYHSNSPLHF. In DNA, the CDR3 is TGTGCCAGCAGCTACCATTCTAATTCACCCCTCCACTTT.

The chain uses TRBV5-1 and TRBJ2-1; 8 bases map to TRBD1. Germline V gene data show CDR1 as SGHRS and CDR2 as YFSETQ. The CDR3 runs 14 residues. Trimming at V came to 4 bases and at J to 4 bases, leaving 4 bases not matched to a gene. The CDR3 DNA reads TGCGCCAGCAGCCGGGGACAGGTTTACAATGAGCAGTTCTTC. Amino acids: CASSRGQVYNEQFF.

This chain uses TRBV30 with TRBJ2-1, with 8 bases aligning to TRBD1. The trim removed 8 bases at V and 0 bases at J, leaving 18 bases unmatched. The CDR3 totals 18 residues. CDR1 is GTSNPN and CDR2 is SVGIG in the germline V gene (reference sequence). This chain's CDR3 is CAGRPGQERGGSYNEQFF. The CDR3 DNA reads TGTGCCGGGCGTCCGGGACAGGAGAGAGGAGGCTCCTACAATGAGCAGTTCTTC.

The table lists this clone with a few counts. The V and J genes are TRBV6-1 and TRBJ2-3; 10 nucleotides line up with TRBD2. The CDR3 sequence is 19 residues long. The V segment lost 3 bases and the J segment 2 bases; nucleotides outside the gene matches: 14. Germline lookup yields CDR1 MNHNS and CDR2 SASEGT. CDR3 sequence: CASSEGIAGGRTYTDTQYF. Here the CDR3 DNA reads TGTGCCAGCAGTGAGGGGATAGCGGGGGGTCGAACCTACACAGATACGCAGTATTTT.

This clone showed up just once. The CDR3 reads CSVESSGGYEQYF. In nucleotides, the CDR3 is TGCAGCGTTGAAAGTTCTGGGGGCTACGAGCAGTACTTC. V is TRBV29-1 and J is TRBJ2-7, with D perhaps being TRBD1 or TRBD2 (5 bases each). The CDR3 loop spans 13 amino acids. CDR1 and CDR2 (germline): SQVTM, ANQGSEA. Trimming removed 2 bases at V and 3 bases at J, with 11 bases between.

This clone occurred a few times. The chain is built from TRBV7-8 and TRBJ2-7, with D possibly being TRBD2 (5 bases). The CDR3 covers 15 residues. CDR1 and CDR2 from the germline V gene are SGHVS and FQNEAQ. V was pared by 1 base and J by 5 bases, with 15 bases between. The CDR3: CASSLEDGGLHEQYF. For the CDR3, the DNA is TGTGCCAGCAGCTTAGAGGATGGCGGACTCCACGAGCAGTACTTC.

The gene calls are TRBV5-1 and TRBJ2-7, with D maybe TRBD2 (5 bases). The CDR3 covers 14 residues. CDR1 and CDR2 (germline): SGHRS, YFSETQ. V lost 1 base and J 0 bases, leaving 8 bases between the germline ends. CDR3 in amino acids: CASSLSGGSYEQYF. DNA for the CDR3: TGCGCCAGCAGCTTGTCTGGAGGCTCCTACGAGCAGTACTTC.

In its sample, this clone was seen a few times. V is TRBV10-3 and J is TRBJ2-7, with TRBD1 matching 7 bases. The V gene end was trimmed by 10 bases and the J gene end by 3 bases; junction bases not matched to a gene: 12. The CDR3 loop spans 14 amino acids. CDR1 and CDR2 from the germline V gene are ENHRY and SYGVKD. As DNA, the CDR3 is TGTGCCACCAAGCCGGGACAGAGCAACTACGAGCAGTACTTC. This gives the protein CATKPGQSNYEQYF.

This clone has just a few counts. This chain links TRBV4-1 with TRBJ2-1; TRBD1 or TRBD2 may be the D gene (6 bases each). Germline V gene lookup returns CDR1 MGHRA and CDR2 YSYEKL. V was trimmed by 0 bases and J by 5 bases, leaving 11 bases between them. This CDR3 spans 15 amino acids. The CDR3 protein is CASSQDGGTDNEQFF. CDR3 DNA sequence: TGCGCCAGCAGCCAAGACGGGGGCACGGACAATGAGCAGTTCTTC.

The CDR3 DNA is TGTGCCAGCAGTTACTCCACAGGGTTGGATCAGCCCCAGCATTTT. Protein sequence: CASSYSTGLDQPQHF. This chain connects TRBV6-6 to TRBJ1-5; tentatively, D is TRBD1 (6 bases). V was cut by 0 bases and J by 5 bases, with 11 bases left in between. Germline V gives CDR1 MNHNY, CDR2 SVGAGI (reference sequence). CDR3 size: 15 residues.

This clone appeared many times. J is TRBJ1-1 and V is TRBV6-5, with no clear D. The CDR3 loop spans 13 amino acids. Germline CDR1 is MNHEY and CDR2 is SVGAGI. The V end lost 10 bases, the J end lost 4 bases, and 16 bases lay between the germline ends. The CDR3 loop reads CANSPGWGTEAFF. The CDR3 nucleotides read TGTGCCAACTCCCCGGGTTGGGGCACTGAAGCTTTCTTT.

J is TRBJ1-2 and V is TRBV19, with TRBD1 as a possible D gene (5 bases). This CDR3 region has 14 residues. Trimming stripped 6 bases from V and 4 bases from J, with 15 bases between. The germline V gene has CDR1 LNHDA and CDR2 SQIVND (reference sequence). The CDR3 DNA is TGTGCCAGTAGCGTTGGGACGGAGGGCTATGGCTACACCTTC. Protein sequence: CASSVGTEGYGYTF. The full variable domain, completed using reference TRBV19 and TRBJ1-2, is DGGITQSPKYLFRKEGQNVTLSCEQNLNHDAMYWYRQDPGQGLRLIYYSQIVNDFQKGDIAEGYSVSREKKESFPLTVTSAQKNPTAFYLCASSVGTEGYGYTFGSGTRLTVV.

A few counts support this clone. The V gene is TRBV7-9, the J gene TRBJ1-4; D is uncertain. The CDR3 contains 15 residues. Germline lookup yields CDR1 SEHNR and CDR2 FQNEAQ (reference sequence). The V end lost 3 bases, the J end lost 7 bases, and 15 bases lay between the germline ends. The CDR3 bases are TGTGCCAGCAGCTTTGGGGAGGGCTCTGCTGAAAAACTGTTTTTT. Protein sequence: CASSFGEGSAEKLFF. Combining the CDR3 with reference TRBV7-9 and TRBJ1-4 gives the whole variable domain DTGVSQNPRHKITKRGQNVTFRCDPISEHNRLYWYRQTLGQGPEFLTYFQNEAQLEKSRLLSDRFSAERPKGSFSTLEIQRTEQGDSAMYLCASSFGEGSAEKLFFGSGTQLSVL.

The rearrangement links TRBV5-1 to TRBJ2-5; D uncertain. The CDR3 sequence is 14 residues long. Trimming shortened V by 0 bases and J by 0 bases, and 6 bases separated the two germline ends. Germline V CDR1 and CDR2: SGHRS, YFSETQ. CDR3 sequence reads: CASSLDWNQETQYF. DNA for the CDR3: TGCGCCAGCAGCTTGGATTGGAACCAAGAGACCCAGTACTTC.

This chain uses TRBV28 with TRBJ1-6, with TRBD1 identical over 7 bases. Germline V gives CDR1 MDHEN, CDR2 SYDVKM. This CDR3 is 15 amino acids long. J gave up 11 bases and V 6 bases, and 13 bases lay outside the gene matches. The CDR3 here is CASRPTLGGAAPLHF. In nucleotides, the CDR3 is TGTGCCAGCAGGCCCACCCTAGGGGGCGCGGCACCCCTCCACTTT.

This clone was observed a few times. This chain uses TRBV5-4 with TRBJ1-4, with D perhaps matching TRBD1 (5 bases). This CDR3 spans 13 amino acids. Germline CDR1 SGHNT, CDR2 YYREEE (reference sequence). V lost 3 bases and J 8 bases, leaving 11 bases between the germline ends. The CDR3 protein is CASSSGTSEKLFF. CDR3 bases: TGTGCCAGCAGCTCGGGGACCTCCGAAAAACTGTTTTTT.

The gene calls are TRBV28 and TRBJ1-4, with no clear D. CDR3 size: 11 residues. V was clipped by 5 bases and J by 4 bases, with 2 bases between them. In germline, CDR1 is MDHEN, CDR2 SYDVKM. The CDR3 DNA follows: TGTGCCAGCAGTAGTAATGAAAAACTGTTTTTT. Protein sequence: CASSSNEKLFF. Combining the CDR3 with reference TRBV28 and TRBJ1-4 gives the whole variable domain DVKVTQSSRYLVKRTGEKVFLECVQDMDHENMFWYRQDPGLGLRLIYFSYDVKMKEKGDIPEGYSVSREKKERFSLILESASTNQTSMYLCASSSNEKLFFGSGTQLSVL.

The gene calls are TRBV7-2 and TRBJ2-5, with D maybe TRBD2 (6 bases). V dropped 2 bases and J dropped 9 bases, with 22 bases sitting between them. The CDR3 totals 16 residues. Per the germline V gene, CDR1 is SGHTA and CDR2 is FQGNSA. The CDR3 nucleotides are TGTGCCAGCAGCTTAAGGCTGTCTGGCGGGGAAGTCGCCCAGTACTTC. Protein: CASSLRLSGGEVAQYF.

The chain joins TRBV7-4 to TRBJ2-7; D may match TRBD1 or TRBD2 (5 bases each). Germline V CDR1 and CDR2: SGHVT, SQSDAQ. With 5 bases removed from V and 3 bases from J, the gap between germline ends came to 20 bases. CDR3 length equals 16 residues. The CDR3 here is CASSLYPPRGDYEQYF. CDR3 coding DNA: TGTGCCAGCAGCCTTTACCCCCCAAGGGGAGACTACGAGCAGTACTTC.